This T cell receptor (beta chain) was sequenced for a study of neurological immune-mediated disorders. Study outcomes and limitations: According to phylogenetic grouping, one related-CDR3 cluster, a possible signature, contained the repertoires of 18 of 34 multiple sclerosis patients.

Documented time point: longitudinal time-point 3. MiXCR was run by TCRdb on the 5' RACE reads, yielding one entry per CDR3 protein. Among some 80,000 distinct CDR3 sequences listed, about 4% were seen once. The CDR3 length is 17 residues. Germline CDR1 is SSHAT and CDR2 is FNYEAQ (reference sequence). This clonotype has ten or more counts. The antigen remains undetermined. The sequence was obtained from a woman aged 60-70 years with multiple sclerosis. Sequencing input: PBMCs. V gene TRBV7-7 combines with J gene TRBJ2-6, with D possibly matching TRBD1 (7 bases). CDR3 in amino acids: CALRSGAGGNGANVLTF. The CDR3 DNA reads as TGTGCTCTCCGTTCCGGAGCAGGGGGGAATGGGGCCAACGTCCTGACTTTC.